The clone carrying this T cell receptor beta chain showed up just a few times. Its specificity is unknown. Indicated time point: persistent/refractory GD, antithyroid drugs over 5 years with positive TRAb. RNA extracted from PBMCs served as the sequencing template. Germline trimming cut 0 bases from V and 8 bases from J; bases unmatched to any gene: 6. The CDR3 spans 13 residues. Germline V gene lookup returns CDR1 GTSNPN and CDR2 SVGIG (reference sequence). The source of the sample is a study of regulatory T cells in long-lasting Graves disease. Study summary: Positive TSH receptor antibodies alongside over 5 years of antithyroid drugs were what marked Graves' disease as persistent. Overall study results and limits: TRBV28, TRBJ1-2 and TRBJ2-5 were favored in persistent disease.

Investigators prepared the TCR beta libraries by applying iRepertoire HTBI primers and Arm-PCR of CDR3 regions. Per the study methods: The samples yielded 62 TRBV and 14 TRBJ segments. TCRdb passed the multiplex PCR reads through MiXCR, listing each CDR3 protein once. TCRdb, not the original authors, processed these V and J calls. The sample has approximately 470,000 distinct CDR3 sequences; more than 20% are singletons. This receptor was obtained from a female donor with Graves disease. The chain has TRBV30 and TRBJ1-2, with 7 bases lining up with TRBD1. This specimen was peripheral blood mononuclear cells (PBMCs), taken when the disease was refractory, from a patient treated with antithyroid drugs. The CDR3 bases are TGTGCCTGGAGTGTGGGCAGGGGGGAGGGCTACACCTTC. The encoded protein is CAWSVGRGEGYTF.